This T cell receptor beta chain was found in a study of cytomegalovirus exposure and HLA in healthy donors. Overall study context: Unique TCR beta sequences numbering around 110 million came from about 180 million T cells in an earlier analysis. Study conclusions and caveats: Reports showed the classifier diagnosing cytomegalovirus status with high specificity and sensitivity. Most likely, a cluster of highly shared sequence variants arose as a sequencing artifact.

This CDR3 comprises 18 residues. Germline lookup yields CDR1 LGHNA and CDR2 YSLEER. Trimming stripped 1 base from V and 0 bases from J, with 17 bases between. Primers for the PCR totalled 60 Vbeta and 13 Jbeta. Libraries were prepared by immunoSEQ multiplex PCR; TCRdb keeps only in-frame clonotypes and omits some of them. The table records 150,000 to 200,000 clones, 82% of them present only once. In this sample, this clone turned up once. The antigen remains unidentified. This TCR came from a girl between 10 and 17 years old in good health and CMV-seropositive. Specimen: PBMCs. The V and J genes are TRBV4-3 and TRBJ2-3, with a weak D call TRBD1 (6 bases). The CDR3 region is CASSQVITGKASTDTQYF. In nucleotides, the CDR3 is TGCGCCAGCAGCCAAGTTATTACAGGGAAAGCTAGCACAGATACGCAGTATTTT.